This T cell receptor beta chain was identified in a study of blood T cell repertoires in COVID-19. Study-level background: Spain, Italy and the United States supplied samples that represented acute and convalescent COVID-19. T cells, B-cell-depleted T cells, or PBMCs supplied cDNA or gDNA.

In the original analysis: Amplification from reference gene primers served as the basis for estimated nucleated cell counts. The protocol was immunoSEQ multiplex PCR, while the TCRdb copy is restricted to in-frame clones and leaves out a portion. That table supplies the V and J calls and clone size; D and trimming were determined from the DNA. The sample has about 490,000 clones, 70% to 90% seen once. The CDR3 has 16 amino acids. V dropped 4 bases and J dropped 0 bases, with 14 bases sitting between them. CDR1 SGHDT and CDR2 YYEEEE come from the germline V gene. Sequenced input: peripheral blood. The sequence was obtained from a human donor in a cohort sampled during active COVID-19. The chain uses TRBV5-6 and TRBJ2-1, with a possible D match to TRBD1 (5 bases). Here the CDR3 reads CASSAYRRSSYNEQFF. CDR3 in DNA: TGTGCCAGCAGCGCCTACAGGCGGAGCTCCTACAATGAGCAGTTCTTC. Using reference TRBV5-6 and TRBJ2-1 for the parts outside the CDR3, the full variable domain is DAGVTQSPTHLIKTRGQQVTLRCSPKSGHDTVSWYQQALGQGPQFIFQYYEEEERQRGNFPDRFSGHQFPNYSSELNVNALLLGDSALYLCASSAYRRSSYNEQFFGPGTRLTVL.